Shown below are 12 T cell receptor beta chains from a single sample sequenced in a study of molecular identifiers for immune sequencing clone quantification. TCRdb re-called the PCR reads through MiXCR, storing one row per CDR3 protein. In the table there are about half a million distinct CDR3 sequences, under 30% of which are singletons. The sample comprised naive CD8+ T cells from blood, with Jurkat cell RNA spiked in. Subset meaning: FACS-sorted CD8+CD4-CCR7+CD45RA+ naive T cells. These receptor sequences come from a human donor in good health. Some libraries in this study had Jurkat cell RNA spiked in.

The rearrangement uses TRBV27 and TRBJ1-6; D call uncertain. The CDR3 totals 13 residues. V was clipped by 8 bases and J by 4 bases, with 9 bases between them. The germline CDR1 and CDR2 sequences are MNHEY and SMNVEV (reference sequence). CDR3 loop: CASWAPYNSPLHF. CDR3 coding DNA: TGTGCCAGCTGGGCCCCTTATAATTCACCCCTCCACTTT.

This clonotype was picked up many times. CDR3 residues: CSVVGLGARIQDTQYF. The CDR3 DNA is TGCAGCGTTGTAGGACTAGGGGCCCGGATCCAAGATACGCAGTATTTT. The V gene is TRBV29-1, the J gene TRBJ2-3; 7 bases agree with TRBD2. The germline V gene encodes CDR1 SQVTM and CDR2 ANQGSEA. The V and J ends lost 4 bases and 5 bases, in that order; junction bases with no gene match: 15. CDR3 length equals 16 residues.

The gene calls are TRBV6-5 and TRBJ1-2; TRBD1 might be the D (5 bases). This CDR3 region has 17 residues. Germline loops: CDR1 MNHEY, CDR2 SVGAGI. Trimming removed 2 bases from V and 2 bases from J, with 18 bases in between. The CDR3 DNA is TGTGCCAGCAGTTACGTTGGGGGGGAGGTTGAGAACTATGGCTACACCTTC. Protein: CASSYVGGEVENYGYTF.

This rearrangement joins TRBV10-2 to TRBJ2-1, with 9 bases that match TRBD1. The CDR3 length is 12 residues. The junction had 5 bases not matched to a gene; V was cut back by 2 bases and J by 15 bases. Per germline, CDR1 WSHSY and CDR2 SAAADI. The CDR3 sequence: CASSEGTGIRFF. In DNA form, the CDR3 reads TGCGCCAGCAGTGAGGGGACAGGGATCCGGTTCTTC.

With regard to this clonotype: A much larger clone sits a single nucleotide away, making a read error possible. The chain joins TRBV4-2 to TRBJ1-1; TRBD1 matches at 10 bases. CDR3 length equals 15 residues. CDR1 is LGHNA, CDR2 YNFKEQ, per germline. J lost 5 bases, V lost 8 bases, and 11 bases had no gene match. The CDR3: CASGPRQGAKTEAFF. For the CDR3, the DNA is TGTGCCAGCGGCCCACGACAGGGGGCCAAGACTGAAGCTTTCTTT.

The table lists this clonotype with many counts. This chain links TRBV14 with TRBJ2-5; D remains unclear. The CDR3 contains 15 residues. Germline lookup yields CDR1 SGHDN and CDR2 FVKESK. Trimming removed 1 base at V and 0 bases at J, with 9 bases between. CDR3 protein: CASSQANPYQETQYF. DNA for the CDR3: TGTGCCAGCAGCCAAGCTAATCCGTACCAAGAGACCCAGTACTTC. Drawing the rest from reference TRBV14 and TRBJ2-5, the complete variable domain is EAGVTQFPSHSVIEKGQTVTLRCDPISGHDNLYWYRRVMGKEIKFLLHFVKESKQDESGMPNNRFLAERTGGTYSTLKVQPAELEDSGVYFCASSQANPYQETQYFGPGTRLLVL.

This clonotype was detected ten times or more. V usage is TRBV7-9 and J usage is TRBJ1-1; TRBD1 matches at 8 bases. Germline V gene data show CDR1 as SEHNR and CDR2 as FQNEAQ (reference sequence). This CDR3 is built from 15 residues. The trim removed 4 bases at V and 5 bases at J, leaving 9 bases unmatched. CDR3 region: CASSSRQGLLTEAFF. The CDR3 coding sequence is TGTGCCAGCAGCTCCCGACAGGGGTTGTTAACTGAAGCTTTCTTT.

V and J are TRBV19 and TRBJ2-4, with 8 bases matching TRBD1. This CDR3 spans 16 amino acids. Germline assignment: CDR1 LNHDA and CDR2 SQIVND (reference sequence). With V trimmed by 5 bases and J by 1 base, 7 bases remained unmatched. The CDR3 spells CASSPGDRSAKNIQYF. In DNA, the CDR3 is TGTGCCAGTAGTCCCGGGGACAGGTCTGCCAAAAACATTCAGTACTTC.

Remarks on this clonotype: Because the CDR3 is missing its conserved closing phenylalanine or tryptophan, this is likely a read error. The chain combines TRBV4-1 with TRBJ2-1; 7 positions agree with TRBD2. The length of the CDR3 is 15 residues. The ends lost 1 base at V and 6 bases at J; junction bases unmatched: 6. In germline, CDR1 is MGHRA, CDR2 YSYEKL. CDR3 sequence (DNA): TGCGCCAGCAGCCAAGTGGGCGGGAGTCCCAATGAGCAGTTCCTC. Its translation: CASSQVGGSPNEQFL.

A note on this clonotype: Relative to the germline gene, one junction end is altered; a read error may explain this. This rearrangement joins TRBV15 to TRBJ2-3; no definite D call. CDR3 length: 14 residues. Germline assignment: CDR1 LNHNV and CDR2 YYDKDF (reference sequence). The CDR3 loop is CAASQDTYTDTQYF. CDR3 in DNA: TGTGCCGCCAGCCAAGACACCTACACAGATACGCAGTATTTT.

The V gene is TRBV27, the J gene TRBJ2-1; 8 bases are a match to TRBD2. There are 16 residues in the CDR3. Germline V lookup: CDR1 MNHEY, CDR2 SMNVEV (reference sequence). The junction had 15 bases not matched to a gene; V was cut back by 7 bases and J by 7 bases. The CDR3 coding sequence is TGTGCCAGCACTCCTTTCGGTAGCGGGGAGGCAAATGAGCAGTTCTTC. Encoded protein: CASTPFGSGEANEQFF.

This clonotype was picked up a small number of times. V usage is TRBV27 and J usage is TRBJ2-7; D is perhaps TRBD2 (5 bases). The CDR3 length is 16 residues. Trimming shortened V by 0 bases and J by 3 bases, and 15 bases separated the two germline ends. Germline values: CDR1 MNHEY, CDR2 SMNVEV (reference sequence). CDR3 in amino acids: CASSLSGGYFGYEQYF. Here the CDR3 DNA reads TGTGCCAGCAGTTTATCTGGAGGATACTTCGGCTACGAGCAGTACTTC.